The 30 T cell receptor beta chains given below trace back to one sample, sequenced in a study of human T cells and chemical hapten exposure. The time point was: pre-sensitization, week 0. Treatment specified: therapeutic diphenylcyclopropenone sensitization with weekly scalp DPC. TCRdb redid the calling of the RACE reads with MiXCR, one entry per CDR3 protein. The repertoire consists of about 68,000 distinct CDR3 sequences, with approximately 9.9% occurring once and the leading ten covering 5% to 5.5%. The sequencing here drew on whole blood, taken in connection with sensitization to the hapten diphenylcyclopropenone (DPC). Receptor source: a woman aged 45-65 years with alopecia areata. Some clones in this sample may be carry-over from other donors' samples.

This clonotype appeared many times. This sequence joins TRBV6-1 and TRBJ2-7, with D possibly being TRBD1 (6 bases). The CDR3 contains 13 residues. In germline, CDR1 is MNHNS, CDR2 SASEGT. Deletions cut 2 bases from V and 6 bases from J, with 11 bases between. The CDR3 sequence: CASSERARGEQYF. The CDR3 coding sequence is TGTGCCAGCAGTGAAAGGGCCAGGGGCGAGCAGTACTTC.

This clonotype has just a few counts. One end of the junction is discordant with germline, which a read error may explain. The gene calls are TRBV12-3 or TRBV12-4 and TRBJ1-3; D is ambiguous. The CDR3 sequence is 14 residues long. Here the CDR3 DNA reads TGTGCCACCAGTTTATCAGGTGCTGGAAACACCATATATTTT. Translated, it gives CATSLSGAGNTIYF.

This clonotype was detected ten times or more. This sequence joins TRBV11-2 and TRBJ1-3; D is uncertain. Germline V gene lookup returns CDR1 SGHAT and CDR2 FQNNGV. V was trimmed by 5 bases and J by 0 bases, leaving 8 bases between them. The CDR3 runs to 14 residues. The CDR3 reads CASSPQPSGNTIYF. CDR3 in DNA: TGTGCCAGCAGCCCCCAGCCCTCTGGAAACACCATATATTTT.

This clonotype appeared many times. The gene calls are TRBV3-1 and TRBJ2-3, with unresolved D. The CDR3 sequence is 16 residues long. Trimming removed 5 bases at V and 1 base at J, with 16 bases between. Germline-derived CDR1 and CDR2 are LGHDT and YNNKEL (reference sequence). CDR3 bases: TGTGCCAGCAGCAAACAAGGTGGGCTACGCACAGATACGCAGTATTTT. It specifies CASSKQGGLRTDTQYF.

This clonotype occurred many times. This chain connects TRBV24-1 to TRBJ2-1, with TRBD2 matching over 8 bases. CDR3 length: 20 amino acids. V shed 3 bases and J 2 bases; nucleotides not matched to a gene: 17. Germline V gene data show CDR1 as KGHDR and CDR2 as SFDVKD. The CDR3 bases are TGTGCCACCAGTGATCTTCCGGGACTAGGAATAGGAGACACCTACAATGAGCAGTTCTTC. This codes for CATSDLPGLGIGDTYNEQFF.

This clonotype was detected many times. This chain joins TRBV30 and TRBJ2-1; no clear D. Germline CDR1 reads GTSNPN; CDR2 reads SVGIG (reference sequence). CDR3 size: 15 residues. V gave up 5 bases and J gave up 0 bases, with 14 bases separating them. CDR3 sequence reads: CAWLSPRGSYNEQFF. The CDR3 nucleotides are TGTGCCTGGCTCTCCCCCCGTGGCTCCTACAATGAGCAGTTCTTC. Full variable domain (remainder filled in from reference TRBV30 and TRBJ2-1): SQTIHQWPATLVQPVGSPLSLECTVEGTSNPNLYWYRQAAGRGLQLLFYSVGIGQISSEVPQNLSASRPQDRQFILSSKKLLLSDSGFYLCAWLSPRGSYNEQFFGPGTRLTVL.

This clonotype came up many times. This chain joins TRBV10-2 and TRBJ2-3, with 9 bases fitting TRBD2. The length of the CDR3 is 17 residues. The junction had 10 bases not matched to a gene; V was cut back by 6 bases and J by 0 bases. Germline assignment: CDR1 WSHSY and CDR2 SAAADI. CDR3 region: CASRDSSGNPSTDTQYF. CDR3 bases: TGCGCCAGCAGGGATTCTAGCGGGAACCCTAGCACAGATACGCAGTATTTT.

The sample holds a few counts of this clonotype. The rearrangement links TRBV7-2 to TRBJ2-5; D gene uncertain. There are 15 residues in the CDR3. Trimming took 5 bases from V and 0 from J, leaving 13 bases between them. The germline V gene encodes CDR1 SGHTA and CDR2 FQGNSA. CDR3 sequence: CASSLSRVYQETQYF. In DNA form, the CDR3 reads TGTGCCAGCAGCCTGTCTCGGGTGTACCAAGAGACCCAGTACTTC. The complete variable domain, with remaining parts taken from reference TRBV7-2 and TRBJ2-5, reads GAGVSQSPSNKVTEKGKDVELRCDPISGHTALYWYRQSLGQGLEFLIYFQGNSAPDKSGLPSDRFSAERTGGSVSTLTIQRTQQEDSAVYLCASSLSRVYQETQYFGPGTRLLVL.

V and J are TRBV5-1 and TRBJ1-2; TRBD1 might be the D (5 bases). CDR1 is SGHRS, CDR2 YFSETQ, per germline. Trimming took off 2 bases at V and 5 bases at J, with 10 bases between the two ends. This CDR3 is 13 amino acids long. CDR3 DNA: TGCGCCAGCAGCTTAGACAGTTCTTATGGCTACACCTTC. Translated, it gives CASSLDSSYGYTF.

Many counts were recorded for this clonotype. The chain couples TRBV29-1 to TRBJ2-1, with D unclear. The germline V gene encodes CDR1 SQVTM and CDR2 ANQGSEA. The CDR3 length is 11 residues. Trimming took 6 bases from V and 6 from J, leaving 9 bases between them. CDR3 sequence (DNA): TGCAGCGTGCGGACCAGCAATGAGCAGTTCTTC. It is translated as CSVRTSNEQFF.

This clonotype was observed many times. V is TRBV2 and J is TRBJ2-1; 7 bases fit TRBD2. This CDR3 contains 17 residues. The ends lost 3 bases at V and 4 bases at J; junction bases unmatched: 12. The germline CDR1 and CDR2 sequences are SNHLY and FYNNEI. DNA for the CDR3: TGTGCCAGCAGTGATATGTGGCCTAGCGGCGGTTACAATGAGCAGTTCTTC. This encodes CASSDMWPSGGYNEQFF.

This clonotype was recorded a few times. DNA of the CDR3: TGTGCCAGCAGTCCCCGGGGGCTCGGCACCGGGGAGCTGTTTTTT. The encoded protein is CASSPRGLGTGELFF. The rearrangement links TRBV6-4 to TRBJ2-2; the D call may be TRBD1 or TRBD2 (6 bases each). Germline CDR1 and CDR2: MRHNA and SNTAGT. Trimming removed 5 bases at V and 4 bases at J, with 14 bases between. The CDR3 loop spans 15 amino acids.

This chain uses TRBV6-5 with TRBJ1-5; D is possibly TRBD1 (6 bases). V lost 6 bases, J lost 2 bases, and 14 bases lay in between. CDR3 length equals 15 residues. Germline CDR1 and CDR2: MNHEY and SVGAGI. CDR3 coding DNA: TGTGCCAGCAGAGATCAGGGGTCAGGCAATCAGCCCCAGCATTTT. This encodes CASRDQGSGNQPQHF.

This clonotype was counted between two and nine times. The chain joins TRBV6-6 to TRBJ2-3; no clear D. Germline-derived CDR1 and CDR2 are MNHNY and SVGAGI (reference sequence). The CDR3 is made up of 13 amino acids. Trimming took 9 bases from V and 3 from J, leaving 13 bases between them. CDR3 amino acids: CASHRRLTDTQYF. CDR3 sequence (DNA): TGTGCCAGTCATCGTCGTCTTACAGATACGCAGTATTTT.

This clonotype was counted ten times or more. The chain links TRBV30 to TRBJ2-7; D gene uncertain. Trimming pared 0 bases from V and 9 bases from J, leaving 21 bases between. The length of the CDR3 is 15 residues. Germline V gives CDR1 GTSNPN, CDR2 SVGIG (reference sequence). The CDR3 DNA reads TGTGCCTGGAGTGTACCTCAGGCCCTGGGATCGTGGCAGTACTTC. Amino acids: CAWSVPQALGSWQYF.

The chain links TRBV20-1 to TRBJ2-3; the match to TRBD2 covers 11 bases. V was pared by 3 bases and J by 3 bases, with 2 bases of the junction left unmatched. Germline V gene sequence: CDR1 DFQATT, CDR2 SNEGSKA (reference sequence). This CDR3 comprises 14 residues. CDR3 sequence: CSASSGGATDTQYF. CDR3 nucleotide sequence: TGCAGTGCTAGTAGCGGGGGGGCGACAGATACGCAGTATTTT.

CDR3 sequence reads: CASSLVLAGVNEQFF. Here the CDR3 DNA reads TGTGCCAGCAGCTTGGTGCTAGCGGGAGTCAATGAGCAGTTCTTC. The rearrangement uses TRBV5-5 and TRBJ2-1; 10 bases map to TRBD2. The germline gives CDR1 SGHKS, CDR2 YYEKEE (reference sequence). Trimming cost V 0 bases and J 6 bases; bases outside gene matches: 3. CDR3 size: 15 residues.

The sample holds many counts of this clonotype. The CDR3 DNA follows: TGTGCCAGCTTTGGGAGTGGGGAGCTGTTTTTT. Protein product: CASFGSGELFF. The rearrangement joins TRBV12-3 or TRBV12-4 to TRBJ2-2, with D possibly TRBD2 on 5 matching bases. CDR3 length: 11 residues. V was pared by 8 bases and J by 8 bases, with 9 bases between.

V usage is TRBV7-3 and J usage is TRBJ2-3; the D gene could be TRBD1 or TRBD2 (6 bases each). The CDR3 totals 14 residues. CDR1 is SGHTA and CDR2 is FQGTGA in the germline V gene. V was clipped by 3 bases and J by 6 bases, with 13 bases between them. The CDR3 DNA sequence: TGTGCCAGCAGCTTTTCCGGGGGCCGGGATACGCAGTATTTT. Amino acid sequence: CASSFSGGRDTQYF.

This clonotype was detected ten times or more. The chain carries TRBV20-1 and TRBJ1-5, with TRBD1 as a possible D gene (5 bases). V was clipped by 4 bases and J by 3 bases, with 13 bases between them. This CDR3 comprises 14 residues. In germline, CDR1 is DFQATT, CDR2 SNEGSKA (reference sequence). CDR3 amino acids: CSAIPQGFNQPQHF. In nucleotides, the CDR3 is TGCAGTGCTATTCCCCAGGGATTCAATCAGCCCCAGCATTTT.

This clonotype was seen many times. The chain combines TRBV6-2 or TRBV6-3 with TRBJ2-7; D uncertain. CDR3 length: 11 residues. CDR1 is MNHEY, CDR2 SVGEGT, per germline. Trimming pared 1 base from V and 3 bases from J, leaving 1 base between. The CDR3 DNA follows: TGTGCCAGCAGTTACTTCTACGAGCAGTACTTC. Encoded protein: CASSYFYEQYF.

The rearrangement uses TRBV5-3 and TRBJ1-4, with a weak D call TRBD1 (6 bases). TRBV5-3 is noted as an ORF with a role that remains uncertain. V lost 4 bases and J lost 3, with 16 bases in between. The CDR3 is made up of 16 amino acids. CDR3 nucleotides: TGTGCCAGAAGCCAATCCTTTCGGACAGCTAATGAAAAACTGTTTTTT. Translated: CARSQSFRTANEKLFF.

The chain has TRBV6-5 and TRBJ2-7; D may be TRBD1 (7 bases). This CDR3 comprises 14 residues. The ends were cut back, 5 bases at V and 7 bases at J, with 18 bases in the middle. In germline, CDR1 is MNHEY, CDR2 SVGAGI. The CDR3 coding sequence is TGTGCCAGCAGTCCCAGGGGGGCGGATAGGGAGCAGTACTTC. Its protein is CASSPRGADREQYF.

This clonotype was counted ten times or more. The chain employs TRBV5-6 and TRBJ2-2; D unclear. This CDR3 region has 13 residues. Trimming left V 4 bases short and J 3 bases short, with 7 bases between. Germline CDR1 and CDR2: SGHDT and YYEEEE. The CDR3 spells CASSRIDTGELFF. In DNA form, the CDR3 reads TGTGCCAGCAGCCGGATTGACACCGGGGAGCTGTTTTTT.

This clonotype was picked up many times. The rearrangement links TRBV27 to TRBJ1-2; D ambiguous. Germline CDR1 is MNHEY and CDR2 is SMNVEV (reference sequence). Trimming took off 6 bases at V and 5 bases at J, with 22 bases between the two ends. The CDR3 runs to 16 residues. Here the CDR3 reads CASRRKHADLSYGYTF. The CDR3 DNA follows: TGTGCCAGCAGGCGAAAACACGCGGATCTGTCATATGGCTACACCTTC.

In its sample, this clonotype was seen a few times. The rearrangement joins TRBV3-1 to TRBJ2-2, with TRBD1 identical over 8 bases. Germline V lookup: CDR1 LGHDT, CDR2 YNNKEL (reference sequence). The CDR3 extends over 13 amino acids. J lost 6 bases, V lost 6 bases, and 3 bases had no gene match. The CDR3 here is CASSDRGPGELFF. The CDR3 DNA sequence: TGTGCCAGCAGTGACAGGGGCCCCGGGGAGCTGTTTTTT.

This chain links TRBV4-2 with TRBJ2-7; possibly TRBD2 for D (5 bases). Looked up from germline, CDR1 is LGHNA and CDR2 is YNFKEQ. This CDR3 is built from 14 residues. The V end was cut by 0 bases, the J end by 0 bases, with 6 bases between. CDR3 DNA: TGTGCCAGCAGCCAAGATGGGAGCTCCTACGAGCAGTACTTC. Encoded protein: CASSQDGSSYEQYF.

This clonotype was seen more than once but under ten times. The chain carries TRBV29-1 and TRBJ2-7; D is perhaps TRBD1 (7 bases). Between the trimmed V and J ends, which lost 4 bases and 6 bases, there was a span of 16 bases. Germline CDR1 is SQVTM and CDR2 is ANQGSEA. The CDR3 sequence is 13 residues long. The CDR3 sequence: CSVGGGTAFEQYF. For the CDR3, the DNA is TGCAGCGTTGGAGGGGGGACAGCCTTCGAGCAGTACTTC.

The gene calls are TRBV7-2 and TRBJ2-2; D is unclear. Trimming shortened V by 4 bases and J by 9 bases, and 9 bases separated the two germline ends. CDR3 length equals 12 residues. Germline V gives CDR1 SGHTA, CDR2 FQGNSA. In nucleotides, the CDR3 is TGTGCCAGCAGCTCCAGAGCCCGGGAGCTGTTTTTT. Translation gives CASSSRARELFF.

This clonotype turned up a few times. The chain uses TRBV11-2 and TRBJ2-7; a weak D match, TRBD2 (6 bases). V was cut by 1 base and J by 5 bases, with 9 bases left in between. Germline assignment: CDR1 SGHAT and CDR2 FQNNGV. This CDR3 is 13 amino acids long. The CDR3 DNA sequence: TGTGCCAGCAGCTTAGGACTAGACCACGAGCAGTACTTC. It translates to CASSLGLDHEQYF.